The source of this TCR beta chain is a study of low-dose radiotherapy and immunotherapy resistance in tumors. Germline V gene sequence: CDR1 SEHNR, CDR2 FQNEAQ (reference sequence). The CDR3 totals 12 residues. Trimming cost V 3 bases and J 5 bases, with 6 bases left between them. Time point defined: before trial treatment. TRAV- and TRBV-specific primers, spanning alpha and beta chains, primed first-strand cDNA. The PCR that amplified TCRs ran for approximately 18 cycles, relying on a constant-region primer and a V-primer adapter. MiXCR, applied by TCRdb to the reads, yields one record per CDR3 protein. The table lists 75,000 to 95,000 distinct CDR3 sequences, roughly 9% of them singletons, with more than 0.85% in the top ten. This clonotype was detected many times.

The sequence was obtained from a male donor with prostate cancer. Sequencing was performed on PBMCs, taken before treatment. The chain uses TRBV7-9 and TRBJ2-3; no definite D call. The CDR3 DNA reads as TGTGCCAGCAGCTTCGGTAAAGATACGCAGTATTTT. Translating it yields CASSFGKDTQYF.